The T cell receptor (beta chain) under discussion was sequenced for a study of cytomegalovirus exposure and HLA in healthy donors. The germline gives CDR1 MNHNS, CDR2 SASEGT. This CDR3 has 12 residues. The ends lost 9 bases at V and 3 bases at J; junction bases unmatched: 4. Profiling relied on immunoSEQ multiplex PCR, and the TCRdb table lists in-frame clones only, not all of them. The data contain some 260,000 clones, roughly 87% of them seen just once; the ten biggest clones take up approximately 3.1%. The J gene is TRBJ2-7, the V gene TRBV6-1, with TRBD1 identical over 8 bases. The source material was PBMCs. The TCR comes from a woman aged 25 to 45 in good health and CMV-seronegative. The DNA for the CDR3 is TGTGCCAGTTTGGACAGGGTCTACGAGCAGTACTTC. This sequence encodes CASLDRVYEQYF.